This TCR beta chain was documented in a study of T cells in Graves' hyperthyroidism and ophthalmopathy. This CDR3 has 14 residues. Germline V lookup: CDR1 SGHRS, CDR2 YFSETQ. Trimming stripped 2 bases from V and 4 bases from J, with 13 bases between. The PBMCs studied were ones that came from 9 to 10 ml fresh peripheral blood. RNA transcripts yielded amplified TCR beta CDR3 regions. Carried out on the TCR CDR3, a first-round RT-PCR used the HTBI primer set. TCRdb ran MiXCR on the multiplex PCR reads and lists one entry per CDR3 protein. The sample yields some 350,000 distinct CDR3 sequences, approximately 25% seen once.

The origin of this receptor is a man aged 50-60 years with Graves' hyperthyroidism. This sequence joins TRBV5-1 and TRBJ2-7, with D unresolved. The specimen sequenced was blood. In DNA, the CDR3 is TGCGCCAGCAGCTTAGACGTGGGAACTTACGAGCAGTACTTC. Amino acids: CASSLDVGTYEQYF.